The clone carrying this TCR beta chain was observed at least ten times. The antigen remains unidentified. Measured with immunoSEQ multiplex PCR; TCRdb has only the in-frame clones, and not every one. This table has some 120,000 clones, around 68% appearing once. CD8 memory merged CD45RO+ cells and CCR7-negative CD45RA+ TemRA cells into one population. V was cut by 3 bases and J by 6 bases, with 19 bases left in between. Germline V gene data show CDR1 as MGHRA and CDR2 as YSYEKL. This CDR3 has 16 amino acids. This sample was taken from a study of shared clonotypes between healthy human individuals. The study's findings and limits: Estimated richness was generally greater in naive than memory subsets.

The chain links TRBV4-1 to TRBJ2-3; the D gene is possibly TRBD2 (7 bases). This sequence was found in a woman aged 25 to 39 in good health. The specimen sequenced was memory CD8+ T cells sorted from blood. Subset described: CD45RO+ cells pooled with CCR7-negative TemRA cells. The CDR3 region has the DNA TGCGCCAGCAGCCACCCTTTCGGGAGGCAGGGGGATACGCAGTATTTT. It specifies CASSHPFGRQGDTQYF.